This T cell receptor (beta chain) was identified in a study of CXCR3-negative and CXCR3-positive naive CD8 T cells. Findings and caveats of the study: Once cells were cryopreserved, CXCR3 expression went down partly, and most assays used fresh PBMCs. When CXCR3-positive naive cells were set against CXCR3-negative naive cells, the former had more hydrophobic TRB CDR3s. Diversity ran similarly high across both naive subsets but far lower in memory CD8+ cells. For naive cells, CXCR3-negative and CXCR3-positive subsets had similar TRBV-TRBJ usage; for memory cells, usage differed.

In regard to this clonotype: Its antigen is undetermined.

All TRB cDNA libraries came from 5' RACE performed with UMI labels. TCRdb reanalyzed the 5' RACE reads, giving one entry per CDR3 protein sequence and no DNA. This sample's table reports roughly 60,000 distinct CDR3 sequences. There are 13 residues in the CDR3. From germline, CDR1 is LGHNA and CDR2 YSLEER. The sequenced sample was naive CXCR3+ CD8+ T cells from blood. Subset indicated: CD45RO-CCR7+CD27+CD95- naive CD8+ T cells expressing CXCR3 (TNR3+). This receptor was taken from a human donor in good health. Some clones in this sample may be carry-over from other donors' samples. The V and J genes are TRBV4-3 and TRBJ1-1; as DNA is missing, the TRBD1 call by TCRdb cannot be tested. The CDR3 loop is CASSQDPPDEAFF.